The clone carrying this T cell receptor (beta chain) is labeled medium-sized. The germline V gene has CDR1 SEHNR and CDR2 FQNEAQ (reference sequence). The CDR3 has 15 residues. Germline trimming cut 5 bases from V and 3 bases from J; bases unmatched to any gene: 6. This record comes from a study of naive and memory T cell subsets. As for treatment: skin biopsy from PPD injection site in Mantoux-positive individual. An oligonucleotide containing a UMI was ligated to the 3' end of TCR cDNA. Amplification of ligated cDNA took four PCR rounds with SP2 and nested alpha and beta constant primers. From the UMI-ligation and nested PCR reads, TCRdb called clonotypes with MiXCR, one entry per CDR3 protein. The table lists 14,000 or so distinct CDR3 sequences, roughly 5% of them singletons, with roughly 8.2% in the top ten.

The TCR sequence derives from an adult in good health. Sequenced here: skin, sampled from a tuberculin skin test site. The rearrangement joins TRBV7-9 to TRBJ2-2, with 7 bases matching TRBD2. As DNA, the CDR3 is TGTGCCAGCAGCCCCGGACTAGGGCACACCGGGGAGCTGTTTTTT. Its protein product is CASSPGLGHTGELFF.